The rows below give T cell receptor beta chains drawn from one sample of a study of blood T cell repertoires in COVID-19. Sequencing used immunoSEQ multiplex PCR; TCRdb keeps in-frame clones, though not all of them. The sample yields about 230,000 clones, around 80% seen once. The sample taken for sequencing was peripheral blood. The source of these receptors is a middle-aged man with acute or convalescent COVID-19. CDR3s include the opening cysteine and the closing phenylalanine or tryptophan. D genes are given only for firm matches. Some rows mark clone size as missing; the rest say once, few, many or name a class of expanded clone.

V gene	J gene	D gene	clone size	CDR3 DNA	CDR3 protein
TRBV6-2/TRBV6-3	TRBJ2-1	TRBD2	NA	TGTGCCAGCAGTTACTCGGCGCGGGAGGGTAACAATGAGCAGTTCTTC	CASSYSAREGNNEQFF
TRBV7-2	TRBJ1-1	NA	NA	TGTGCCAGCAGCTTCCCAGGGCGAGTAGCTGAAGCTTTCTTT	CASSFPGRVAEAFF
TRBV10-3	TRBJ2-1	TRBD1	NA	TGTGCCACCGGACAGGGGCTTCCAAATGAGCAGTTCTTC	CATGQGLPNEQFF
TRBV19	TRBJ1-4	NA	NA	TGTCCTCCCCTCGGGTCCGGGGAAAAACTGTTTTTT	CPPLGSGEKLFF
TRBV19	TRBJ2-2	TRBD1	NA	TGTGCCGCGGGACAGGGGATGACCGGGGAGCTGTTTTTT	CAAGQGMTGELFF
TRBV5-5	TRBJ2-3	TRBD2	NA	TGTGCCAGCACCATTAGCGGGAGTATAACAGATACGCAGTATTTT	CASTISGSITDTQYF
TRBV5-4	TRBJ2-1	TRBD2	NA	TGTGCCAGCAGCCCCGGGGGGGGATGGGCCTACAATGAGCAGTTCTTC	CASSPGGGWAYNEQFF
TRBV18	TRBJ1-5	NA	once	TGTGCCAGCTCACCGGGAGGGTTCATGGATCAGCCCCAGCATTTT	CASSPGGFMDQPQHF
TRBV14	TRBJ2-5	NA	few	TGTGCCAGCAGCCTTTTGTTGGACAGACAAGAGACCCAGTACTTC	CASSLLLDRQETQYF
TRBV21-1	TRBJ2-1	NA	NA	TGTGCCAGCAGCAAATCCCCTAGCGGGAGGGCCCGTATAGTACACAATGAGCAGTTCTTC	CASSKSPSGRARIVHNEQFF
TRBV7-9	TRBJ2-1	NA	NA	TGTGCCAGCAACCCTCCGGGGGAGAAGGGAGAGCAGTTCTTC	CASNPPGEKGEQFF
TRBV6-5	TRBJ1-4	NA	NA	TGTGCCAGCAGTTACACAACAGGGTCTAATGAAAAACTGTTTTTT	CASSYTTGSNEKLFF
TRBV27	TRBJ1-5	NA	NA	TGTGCCAGCAGTTTATCAGGGGTCAAAAGCAATCAGCCCCAGCATTTT	CASSLSGVKSNQPQHF
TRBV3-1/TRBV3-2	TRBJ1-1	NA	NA	TGTGCCAGCAGCCAATTGGCAGAAACTGAAGCTTTCTTT	CASSQLAETEAFF
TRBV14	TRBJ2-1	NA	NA	TGTGCCAGCAGCCCGTTCTCGACAGGTAACTACCATGAGCAGTTCTTC	CASSPFSTGNYHEQFF
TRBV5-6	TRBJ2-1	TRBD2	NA	TGTGCCAGCAGCTTGATCAGCGGGAGGGCCTACAATGAGCAGTTCTTC	CASSLISGRAYNEQFF
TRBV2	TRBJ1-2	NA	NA	TGTGCCAGCAGTGAATCAGCGTATGGCTACACCTTC	CASSESAYGYTF
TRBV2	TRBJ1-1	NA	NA	TGTGCCAGCAGGGGGAACAGGGAATACACTGAAGCTTTCTTT	CASRGNREYTEAFF
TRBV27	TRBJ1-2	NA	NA	TGTGCCAGCAGTTGGCGGGCGAACTATGGCTACACCTTC	CASSWRANYGYTF
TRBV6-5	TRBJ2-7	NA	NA	TGTGCCAGCAGTTGGGAGGTTAGCATAAACCACGAGCAGTACTTC	CASSWEVSINHEQYF
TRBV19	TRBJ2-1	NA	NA	TGTGCCAGTAGTATAGGACAGAACAATGAGCAGTTCTTC	CASSIGQNNEQFF
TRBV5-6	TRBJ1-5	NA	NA	TGTGCCAGCAGCTTGGAAAGGAGTCAGCCCCAGCATTTT	CASSLERSQPQHF
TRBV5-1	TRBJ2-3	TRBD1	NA	TGCGCCAGCAAACAGGGGTCTAGCACAGATACGCAGTATTTT	CASKQGSSTDTQYF
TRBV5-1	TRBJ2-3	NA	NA	TGCGCCAGCAGCTATGGGGTAGCGGACCGGCGAGATACGCAGTATTTT	CASSYGVADRRDTQYF
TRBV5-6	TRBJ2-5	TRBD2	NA	TGTGCCAGCAGCTACCGACTAGCGGGAGGGTCACAAGAGACCCAGTACTTC	CASSYRLAGGSQETQYF
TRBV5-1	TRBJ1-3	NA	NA	TGCGCCAGCAGCTTACGTTCCACAGGGTCTGGAAACACCATATATTTT	CASSLRSTGSGNTIYF
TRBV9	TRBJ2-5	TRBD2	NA	TGTGCCAGCAGCGTAGGCGGTGTTCCAGCGGGAGGCTCCTACCAAGAGACCCAGTACTTC	CASSVGGVPAGGSYQETQYF
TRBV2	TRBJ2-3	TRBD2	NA	TGTGCCAGCAGTGGGGCTAGCGGAAGCACAGATACGCAGTATTTT	CASSGASGSTDTQYF
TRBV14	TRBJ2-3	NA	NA	TGTGCCAGCAGCCAAGGTCTGAGCACAGATACGCAGTATTTT	CASSQGLSTDTQYF
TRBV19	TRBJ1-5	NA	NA	TGTGCCAGTAGTATGAGGAACTGGGTGAGCCAGCCCCAGCATTTT	CASSMRNWVSQPQHF
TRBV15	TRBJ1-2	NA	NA	TGTGCCACCAGCAGCAGGATTAACTATGGCTACACCTTC	CATSSRINYGYTF
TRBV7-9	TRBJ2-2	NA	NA	TGTGCCAGCAGCCCAGGGGCCGGCGGGGAGCTGTTTTTT	CASSPGAGGELFF
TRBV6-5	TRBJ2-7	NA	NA	TGTGCCAGCAGAGGGAGATACGAGCAGTACTTC	CASRGRYEQYF
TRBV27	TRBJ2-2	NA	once	TGTGCCAGCAGAGGACCGTTGGGCCACAGGACCGGGGAGCTGTTTTTT	CASRGPLGHRTGELFF
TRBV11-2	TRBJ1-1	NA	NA	TGTGCCAGCAGCTTAGTAGGTGGGCAGGCGGGCACTGAAGCTTTCTTT	CASSLVGGQAGTEAFF
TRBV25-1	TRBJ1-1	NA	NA	TGTGCCAGCAGTGAAGACAGTGAAGCTTTCTTT	CASSEDSEAFF
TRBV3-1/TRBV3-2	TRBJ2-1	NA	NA	TGTGCCAGCAGTCTCCTAAACCGAAACAATGAGCAGTTCTTC	CASSLLNRNNEQFF
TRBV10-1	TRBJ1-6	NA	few	TGCGCCAGCAGGGTTCAACCGGATTCACCCCTCCACTTT	CASRVQPDSPLHF
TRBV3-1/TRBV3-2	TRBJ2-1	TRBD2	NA	TGTGCCAGCAGCCAAGGAATTCTAGGGGCTAGCGGGAGGGACAATGAGCAGTTCTTC	CASSQGILGASGRDNEQFF
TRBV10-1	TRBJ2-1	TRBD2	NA	TGCGCCAGCAGTTTCCTAGCGGGAGGGACCAATGAGCAGTTCTTC	CASSFLAGGTNEQFF
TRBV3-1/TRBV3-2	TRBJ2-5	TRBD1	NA	TGTGCCAGCAGCCAATATGTAGGACAGGGTGTCCAAGAGACCCAGTACTTC	CASSQYVGQGVQETQYF
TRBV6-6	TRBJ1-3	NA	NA	TGTGCCAGCAGAACCCGCCCCCGGGTTGGAAACACCATATATTTT	CASRTRPRVGNTIYF
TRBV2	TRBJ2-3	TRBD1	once	TGTGCCAGCAGGTCCACAGGGGCTACGCAGTATTTT	CASRSTGATQYF
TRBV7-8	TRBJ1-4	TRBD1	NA	TGTGCCAGCAGCTCGTGGACAGGGATCCAGGGGGAAAAACTGTTTTTT	CASSSWTGIQGEKLFF